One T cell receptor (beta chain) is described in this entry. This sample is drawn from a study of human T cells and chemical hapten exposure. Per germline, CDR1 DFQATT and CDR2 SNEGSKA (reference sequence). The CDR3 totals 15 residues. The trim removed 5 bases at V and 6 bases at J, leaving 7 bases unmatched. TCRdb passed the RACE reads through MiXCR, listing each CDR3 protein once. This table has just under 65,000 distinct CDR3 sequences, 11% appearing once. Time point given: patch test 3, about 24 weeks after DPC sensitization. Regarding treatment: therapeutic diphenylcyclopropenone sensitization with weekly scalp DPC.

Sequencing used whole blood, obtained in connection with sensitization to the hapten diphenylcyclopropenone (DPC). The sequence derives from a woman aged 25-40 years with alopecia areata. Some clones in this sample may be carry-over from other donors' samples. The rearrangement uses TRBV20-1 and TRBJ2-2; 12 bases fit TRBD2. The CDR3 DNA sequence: TGCAGTGCTCCCCGACTAGCGGGAGCGGCCGGGGAGCTGTTTTTT. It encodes CSAPRLAGAAGELFF.